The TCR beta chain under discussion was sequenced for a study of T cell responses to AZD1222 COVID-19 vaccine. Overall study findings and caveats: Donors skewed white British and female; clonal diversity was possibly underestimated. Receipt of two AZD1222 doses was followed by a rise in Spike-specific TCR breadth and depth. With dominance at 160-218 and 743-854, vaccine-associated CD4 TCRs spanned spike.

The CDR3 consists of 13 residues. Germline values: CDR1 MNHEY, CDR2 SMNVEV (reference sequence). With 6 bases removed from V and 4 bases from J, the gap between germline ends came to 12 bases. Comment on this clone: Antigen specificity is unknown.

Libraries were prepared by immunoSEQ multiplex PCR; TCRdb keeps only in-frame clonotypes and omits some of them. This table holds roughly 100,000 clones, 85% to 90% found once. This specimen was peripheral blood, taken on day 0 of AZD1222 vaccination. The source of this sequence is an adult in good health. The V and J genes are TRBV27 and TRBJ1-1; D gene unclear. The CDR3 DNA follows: TGTGCCAGCAGGTTTAGGTGGGTCACTGAAGCTTTCTTT. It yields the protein CASRFRWVTEAFF.